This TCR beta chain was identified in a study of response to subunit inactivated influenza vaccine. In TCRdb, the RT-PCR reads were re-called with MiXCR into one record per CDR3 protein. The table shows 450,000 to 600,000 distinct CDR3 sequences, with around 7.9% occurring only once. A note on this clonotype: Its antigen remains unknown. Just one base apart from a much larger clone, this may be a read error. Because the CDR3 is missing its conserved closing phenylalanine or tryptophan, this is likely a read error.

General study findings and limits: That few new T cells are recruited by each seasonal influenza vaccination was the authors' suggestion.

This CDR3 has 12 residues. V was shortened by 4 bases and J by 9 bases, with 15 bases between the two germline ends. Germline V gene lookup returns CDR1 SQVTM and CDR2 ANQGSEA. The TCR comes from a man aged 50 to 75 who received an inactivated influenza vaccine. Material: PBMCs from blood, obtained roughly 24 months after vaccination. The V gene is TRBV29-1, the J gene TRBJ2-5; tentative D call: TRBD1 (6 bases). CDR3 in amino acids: CSVVGQPGAQYS. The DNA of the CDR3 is TGCAGCGTTGTTGGACAGCCCGGGGCCCAGTACTCC.